This passage covers 4 T cell receptor beta chains from one sample sequenced in a study of blood T cell repertoires in COVID-19 (dated by TCRdb to 2020 to 2021). The library was prepared using the immunoSEQ multiplex PCR assay. The source is immuneACCESS, and TCRdb retained only in-frame sequences with V and J called. Part of the clones is not carried over; for the studies checked, unresolved V genes explain less than half of this, and the remainder is unexplained. This sample has around 43,000 clones in its table, and approximately 80% of those were observed once. The top ten clonotypes cover under 20% of the sample. The sequenced material came from peripheral blood. These receptors originate from a man aged 65 to 85 with acute or convalescent COVID-19.

The sample holds one count of this clone. This chain uses TRBV6-5 with TRBJ1-2; TRBD1 matches 10 bases. Germline assignment: CDR1 MNHEY and CDR2 SVGAGI. This CDR3 comprises 14 residues. The J segment lost 4 bases and the V segment lost 4 bases, leaving 3 bases of the junction unmatched. CDR3 protein: CASSSGQGIYGYTF. DNA of the CDR3: TGTGCCAGCAGTTCGGGACAGGGGATCTATGGCTACACCTTC.

The V gene is TRBV28, the J gene TRBJ2-1, with 9 bases that match TRBD1. Germline values: CDR1 MDHEN, CDR2 SYDVKM. The CDR3 consists of 15 residues. V lost 2 bases, J lost 6 bases, and 5 bases stayed unmatched. CDR3: CASSLEGQGANEQFF. The CDR3 nucleotides read TGTGCCAGCAGTTTAGAGGGACAGGGTGCCAATGAGCAGTTCTTC.

The chain combines TRBV15 with TRBJ1-6; TRBD1 might be the D (6 bases). The CDR3 length is 15 residues. Between the trimmed V and J ends, which lost 5 bases and 9 bases, there was a span of 17 bases. The germline V gene encodes CDR1 LNHNV and CDR2 YYDKDF (reference sequence). CDR3 bases: TGTGCCACCAGCTCCAAGGTACAGGGTGGTTCACCCCTCCACTTT. Translating gives CATSSKVQGGSPLHF.

The CDR3 is CASSRQGGTSNADTQYF. CDR3 DNA sequence: TGTGCCAGCAGCCGCCAGGGAGGGACTAGTAATGCTGATACGCAGTATTTT. V is TRBV7-6 and J is TRBJ2-3; TRBD2 matches at 8 bases. V lost 5 bases, J lost 6 bases, and 16 bases stayed unmatched. CDR3 size: 17 residues. Germline CDR1 SGHVS, CDR2 FNYEAQ.